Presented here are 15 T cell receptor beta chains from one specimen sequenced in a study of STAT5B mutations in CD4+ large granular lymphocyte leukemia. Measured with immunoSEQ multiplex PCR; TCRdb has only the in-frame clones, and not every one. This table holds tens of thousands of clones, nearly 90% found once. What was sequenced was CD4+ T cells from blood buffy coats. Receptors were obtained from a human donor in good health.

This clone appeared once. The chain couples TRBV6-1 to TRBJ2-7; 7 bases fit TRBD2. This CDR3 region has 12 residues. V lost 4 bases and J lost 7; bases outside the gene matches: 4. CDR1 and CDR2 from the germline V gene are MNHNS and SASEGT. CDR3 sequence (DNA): TGTGCCAGCAGTGTGGCGCGGGGGGAGCAGTACTTC. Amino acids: CASSVARGEQYF.

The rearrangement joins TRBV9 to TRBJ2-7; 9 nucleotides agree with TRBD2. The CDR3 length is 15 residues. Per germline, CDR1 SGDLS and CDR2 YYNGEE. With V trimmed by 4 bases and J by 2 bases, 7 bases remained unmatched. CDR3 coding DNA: TGTGCCAGCAGCCCTGTAGCGGGAGCGACCTACGAGCAGTACTTC. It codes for CASSPVAGATYEQYF.

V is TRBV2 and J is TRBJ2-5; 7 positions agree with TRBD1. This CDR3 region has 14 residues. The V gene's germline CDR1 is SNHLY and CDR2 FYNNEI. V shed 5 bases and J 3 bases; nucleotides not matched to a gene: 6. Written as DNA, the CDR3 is TGTGCCAGCAGTCATAGACAGGGAGAAGAGACCCAGTACTTC. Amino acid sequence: CASSHRQGEETQYF. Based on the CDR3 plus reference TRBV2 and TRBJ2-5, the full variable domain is EPEVTQTPSHQVTQMGQEVILRCVPISNHLYFYWYRQILGQKVEFLVSFYNNEISEKSEIFDDQFSVERPDGSNFTLKIRSTKLEDSAMYFCASSHRQGEETQYFGPGTRLLVL.

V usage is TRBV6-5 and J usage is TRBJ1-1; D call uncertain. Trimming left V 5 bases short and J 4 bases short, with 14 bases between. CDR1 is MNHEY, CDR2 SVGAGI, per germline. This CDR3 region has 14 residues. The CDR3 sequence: CASSPRHIATEAFF. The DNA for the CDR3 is TGTGCCAGCAGTCCACGACATATTGCCACTGAAGCTTTCTTT.

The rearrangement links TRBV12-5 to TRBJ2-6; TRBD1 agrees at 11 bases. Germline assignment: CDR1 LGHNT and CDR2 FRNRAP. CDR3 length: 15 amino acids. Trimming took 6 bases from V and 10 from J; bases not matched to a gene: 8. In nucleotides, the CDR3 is TGTGCTAGTGGGCCCGGGACAGGGGGAAAAAACGTCCTGACTTTC. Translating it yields CASGPGTGGKNVLTF.

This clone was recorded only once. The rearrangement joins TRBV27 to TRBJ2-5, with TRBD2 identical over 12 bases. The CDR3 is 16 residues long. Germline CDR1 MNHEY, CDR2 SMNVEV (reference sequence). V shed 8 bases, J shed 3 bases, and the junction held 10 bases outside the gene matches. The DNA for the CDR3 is TGTGCCAGCTCCACCGGGACTAGCGGGTATAAAGAGACCCAGTACTTC. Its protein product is CASSTGTSGYKETQYF.

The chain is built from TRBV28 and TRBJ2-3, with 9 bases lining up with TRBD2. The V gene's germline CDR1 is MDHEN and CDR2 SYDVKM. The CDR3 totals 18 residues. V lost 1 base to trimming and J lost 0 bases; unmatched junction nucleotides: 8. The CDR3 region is CASSLSLTREGSTDTQYF. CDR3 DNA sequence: TGTGCCAGCAGTTTATCCCTAACGCGGGAGGGTAGCACAGATACGCAGTATTTT.

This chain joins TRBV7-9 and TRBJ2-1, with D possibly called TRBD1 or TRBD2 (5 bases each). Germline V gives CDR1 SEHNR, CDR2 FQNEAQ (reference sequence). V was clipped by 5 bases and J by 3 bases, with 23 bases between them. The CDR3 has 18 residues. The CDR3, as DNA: TGTGCCAGCAGCCCTCGGGGACCTCCGATTGGCCGCTACAATGAGCAGTTCTTC. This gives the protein CASSPRGPPIGRYNEQFF. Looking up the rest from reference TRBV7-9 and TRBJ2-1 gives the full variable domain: DTGVSQNPRHKITKRGQNVTFRCDPISEHNRLYWYRQTLGQGPEFLTYFQNEAQLEKSRLLSDRFSAERPKGSFSTLEIQRTEQGDSAMYLCASSPRGPPIGRYNEQFFGPGTRLTVL.

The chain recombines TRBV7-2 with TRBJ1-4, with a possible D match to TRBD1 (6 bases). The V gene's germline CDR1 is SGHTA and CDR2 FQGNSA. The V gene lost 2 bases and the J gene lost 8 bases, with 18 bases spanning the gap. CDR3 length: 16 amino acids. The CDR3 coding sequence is TGTGCCAGCAGCTTAACGGGGGGAACAGGGAGGGAAAAACTGTTTTTT. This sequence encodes CASSLTGGTGREKLFF.

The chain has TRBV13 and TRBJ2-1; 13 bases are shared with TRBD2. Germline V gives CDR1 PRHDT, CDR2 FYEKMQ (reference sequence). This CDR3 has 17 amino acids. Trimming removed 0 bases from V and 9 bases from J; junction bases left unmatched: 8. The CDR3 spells CASSLGLGLAGLGEQFF. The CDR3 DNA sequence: TGTGCCAGCAGCTTAGGCTTGGGACTAGCGGGACTGGGTGAGCAGTTCTTC.

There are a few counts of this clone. CDR3 protein: CASSQGLAGTHSYEQYF. Written as DNA, the CDR3 is TGTGCCAGCAGCCAAGGACTAGCGGGCACCCACTCCTACGAGCAGTACTTC. The rearrangement links TRBV4-2 to TRBJ2-7, with TRBD2 matching over 10 bases. V shed 1 base, J shed 0 bases, and the junction held 6 bases outside the gene matches. Germline V lookup: CDR1 LGHNA, CDR2 YNFKEQ. The CDR3 totals 17 residues.

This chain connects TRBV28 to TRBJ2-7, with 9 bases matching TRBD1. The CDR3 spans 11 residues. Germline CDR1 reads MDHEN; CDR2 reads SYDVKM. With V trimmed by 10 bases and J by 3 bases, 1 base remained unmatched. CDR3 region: CATGQGYEQYF. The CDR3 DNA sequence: TGTGCCACGGGACAGGGCTACGAGCAGTACTTC. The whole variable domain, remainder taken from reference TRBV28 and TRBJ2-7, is DVKVTQSSRYLVKRTGEKVFLECVQDMDHENMFWYRQDPGLGLRLIYFSYDVKMKEKGDIPEGYSVSREKKERFSLILESASTNQTSMYLCATGQGYEQYFGPGTRLTVT.

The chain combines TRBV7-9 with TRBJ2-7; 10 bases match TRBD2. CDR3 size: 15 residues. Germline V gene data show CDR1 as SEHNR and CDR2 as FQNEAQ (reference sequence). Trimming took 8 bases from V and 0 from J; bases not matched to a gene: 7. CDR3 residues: CASGGGTSASYEQYF. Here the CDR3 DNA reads TGTGCCAGCGGAGGAGGGACTAGCGCCTCCTACGAGCAGTACTTC.

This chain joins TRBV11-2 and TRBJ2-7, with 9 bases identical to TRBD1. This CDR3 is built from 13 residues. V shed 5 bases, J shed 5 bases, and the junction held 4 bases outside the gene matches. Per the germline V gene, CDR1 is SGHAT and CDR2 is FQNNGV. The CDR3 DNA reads TGTGCCAGCAGCATCAGGACAGGGGACGAGCAGTACTTC. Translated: CASSIRTGDEQYF.

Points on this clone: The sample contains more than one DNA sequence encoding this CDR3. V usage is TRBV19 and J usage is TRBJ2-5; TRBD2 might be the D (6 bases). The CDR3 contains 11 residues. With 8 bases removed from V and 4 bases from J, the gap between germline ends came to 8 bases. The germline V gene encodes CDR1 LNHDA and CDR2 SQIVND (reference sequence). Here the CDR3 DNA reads TGTGCCAGTGGGGGAGGAGAGACCCAGTACTTC. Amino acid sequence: CASGGGETQYF. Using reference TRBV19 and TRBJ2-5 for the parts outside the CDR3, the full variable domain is DGGITQSPKYLFRKEGQNVTLSCEQNLNHDAMYWYRQDPGQGLRLIYYSQIVNDFQKGDIAEGYSVSREKKESFPLTVTSAQKNPTAFYLCASGGGETQYFGPGTRLLVL.